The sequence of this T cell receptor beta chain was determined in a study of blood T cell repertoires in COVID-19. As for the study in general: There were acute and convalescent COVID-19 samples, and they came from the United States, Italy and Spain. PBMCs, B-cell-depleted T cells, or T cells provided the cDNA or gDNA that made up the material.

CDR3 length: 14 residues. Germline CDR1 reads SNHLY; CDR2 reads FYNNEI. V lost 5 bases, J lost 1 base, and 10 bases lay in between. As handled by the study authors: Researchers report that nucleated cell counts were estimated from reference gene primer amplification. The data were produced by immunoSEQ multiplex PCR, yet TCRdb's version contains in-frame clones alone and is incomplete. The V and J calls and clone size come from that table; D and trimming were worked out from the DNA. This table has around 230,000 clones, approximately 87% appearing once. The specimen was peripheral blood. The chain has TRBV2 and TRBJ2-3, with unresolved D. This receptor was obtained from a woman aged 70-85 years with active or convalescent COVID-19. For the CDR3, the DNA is TGTGCCAGCAGTTTCGACATAGGCACAGATACGCAGTATTTT. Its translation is CASSFDIGTDTQYF.